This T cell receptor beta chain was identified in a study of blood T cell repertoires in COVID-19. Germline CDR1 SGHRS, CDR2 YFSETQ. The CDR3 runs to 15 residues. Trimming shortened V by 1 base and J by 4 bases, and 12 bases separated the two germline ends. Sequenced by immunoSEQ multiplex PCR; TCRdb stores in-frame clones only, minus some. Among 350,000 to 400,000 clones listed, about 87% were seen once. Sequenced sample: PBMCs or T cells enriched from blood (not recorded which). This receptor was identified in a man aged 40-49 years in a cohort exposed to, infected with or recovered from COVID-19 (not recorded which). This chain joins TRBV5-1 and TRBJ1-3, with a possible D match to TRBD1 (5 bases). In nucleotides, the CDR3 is TGCGCCAGCAGCTTGTTTCAGGGAACCGGAAACACCATATATTTT. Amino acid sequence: CASSLFQGTGNTIYF.